Reported below is one T cell receptor (beta chain). Germline CDR1 and CDR2: MNHEY and SMNVEV (reference sequence). This CDR3 contains 14 residues. V lost 5 bases to trimming and J lost 7 bases, with 17 bases between them. The sample comes from a study of cytomegalovirus exposure and HLA in healthy donors. PCR primers comprised 60 Vbeta and 13 Jbeta primers. Profiled with immunoSEQ multiplex PCR; TCRdb holds only in-frame clones, not every one. The data show under 90,000 clones, around 78% seen once. Sequencing was performed on PBMCs. The receptor was derived from a man aged 40-49 years in good health and CMV-seronegative. The rearrangement links TRBV27 to TRBJ1-1; a weak D match, TRBD1 (5 bases). Here the CDR3 reads CASSPRGVPIEAFF. CDR3 sequence (DNA): TGTGCCAGCAGTCCCCGGGGGGTGCCGATTGAAGCTTTCTTT.